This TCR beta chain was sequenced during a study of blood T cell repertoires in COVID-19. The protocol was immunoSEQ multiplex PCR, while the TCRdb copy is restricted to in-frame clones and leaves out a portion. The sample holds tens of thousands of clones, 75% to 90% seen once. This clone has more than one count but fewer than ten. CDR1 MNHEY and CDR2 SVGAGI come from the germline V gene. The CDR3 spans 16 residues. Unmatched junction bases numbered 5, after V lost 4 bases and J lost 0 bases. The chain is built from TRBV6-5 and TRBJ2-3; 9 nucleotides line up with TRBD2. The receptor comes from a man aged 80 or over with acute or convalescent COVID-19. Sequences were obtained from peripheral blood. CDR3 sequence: CASSSIAGVSTDTQYF. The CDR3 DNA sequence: TGTGCCAGCAGTTCCATAGCGGGGGTTAGCACAGATACGCAGTATTTT.